The 7 T cell receptor beta chains in this list originate from one sample, sequenced in a study of response to subunit inactivated influenza vaccine. TCRdb reprocessed the RT-PCR reads via MiXCR and lists one record per CDR3 protein. This table holds roughly 500,000 distinct CDR3 sequences, around 25% found once. Sequenced material: CD4+ T cells sorted from PBMCs, taken around 5 days after vaccination. The receptors originated from a man aged 45-65 years who received an inactivated influenza vaccine.

This clonotype has just a few counts. This chain connects TRBV7-2 to TRBJ2-3; 9 nucleotides align to TRBD2. CDR1 is SGHTA and CDR2 is FQGNSA in the germline V gene. The ends lost 2 bases at V and 6 bases at J; junction bases unmatched: 9. The CDR3 contains 16 residues. The CDR3 spells CASSLFGGGAADTQYF. DNA of the CDR3: TGTGCCAGCAGCTTATTTGGCGGGGGGGCCGCCGATACGCAGTATTTT.

The chain couples TRBV20-1 to TRBJ2-3, with D uncertain. The CDR3 totals 12 residues. Between the trimmed V and J ends, which lost 4 bases and 8 bases, there was a span of 13 bases. Germline V gene data show CDR1 as DFQATT and CDR2 as SNEGSKA (reference sequence). CDR3 nucleotide sequence: TGCAGTGCTACACCCGATCACAGTACGCAGTATTTT. Its translation is CSATPDHSTQYF.

This clonotype was observed a handful of times. V gene TRBV5-1 combines with J gene TRBJ2-3; the D gene is possibly TRBD1 (5 bases). V was clipped by 0 bases and J by 6 bases, with 14 bases between them. There are 15 residues in the CDR3. Germline V gene data show CDR1 as SGHRS and CDR2 as YFSETQ. The CDR3 nucleotides are TGCGCCAGCAGCTTGGTTGGGGCCGGGTTGGATACGCAGTATTTT. It translates to CASSLVGAGLDTQYF.

This clonotype was counted only a few times. CDR3 in amino acids: CASSLYGGANEQFF. Written as DNA, the CDR3 is TGTGCCAGCAGTTTATACGGGGGAGCGAATGAGCAGTTCTTC. This sequence joins TRBV27 and TRBJ2-1, with a tentative D call TRBD2 (6 bases). Germline V gene data show CDR1 as MNHEY and CDR2 as SMNVEV (reference sequence). This CDR3 spans 14 amino acids. The V gene lost 1 base and the J gene lost 7 bases, with 11 bases spanning the gap.

The gene calls are TRBV2 and TRBJ2-3; 8 bases align to TRBD2. Germline V lookup: CDR1 SNHLY, CDR2 FYNNEI. The CDR3 is made up of 14 amino acids. With V trimmed by 5 bases and J by 5 bases, 6 bases remained unmatched. The CDR3 is CASSYEREKDTQYF. The CDR3 nucleotides are TGTGCCAGCAGTTACGAGCGGGAGAAAGATACGCAGTATTTT.

Written as DNA, the CDR3 is TGTGCCAGCAGCTTGGTCAGTCTCCCGCAGTATTTT. Protein product: CASSLVSLPQYF. The rearrangement joins TRBV5-8 to TRBJ2-3; D not certain. Looked up from germline, CDR1 is SGHTS and CDR2 is YDEGEE. V was clipped by 0 bases and J by 10 bases, with 9 bases between them. This CDR3 contains 12 residues. Full variable domain (remainder filled in from reference TRBV5-8 and TRBJ2-3): EAGVTQSPTHLIKTRGQQATLRCSPISGHTSVYWYQQALGLGLQFLLWYDEGEERNRGNFPPRFSGRQFPNYSSELNVNALELEDSALYLCASSLVSLPQYFGPGTRLTVL.

This clonotype came up once. The chain combines TRBV5-1 with TRBJ1-4; D is uncertain. Trimming shortened V by 0 bases and J by 7 bases, and 13 bases separated the two germline ends. Germline V lookup: CDR1 SGHRS, CDR2 YFSETQ. CDR3 length: 15 residues. Written as DNA, the CDR3 is TGCGCCAGCAGCTTGGCTCGTAGGCGTGGTGAAAAACTGTTTTTT. Encoded protein: CASSLARRRGEKLFF.